This is a list of T cell receptor beta chains from one sample in a study of cytomegalovirus exposure and HLA in healthy donors. Assay: immunoSEQ multiplex PCR; the TCRdb copy retains only in-frame clones and omits some. The top ten clones hold 2.9% of a sample with some 170,000 clones, roughly 70% of them seen once. Source material: PBMCs. These receptors originate from a male donor in good health and CMV-seronegative. The CDR3 runs from the conserved cysteine through the conserved F or W. D genes are given only for firm matches. Clone size appears in some rows only: once, few, many, or a class for an expanded clone.

J: TRBJ1-2
V: TRBV19
size: NA
D: TRBD1
DNA: TGTGCCAGTAGGAATAGACAGGGTACTAACTATGGCTACACCTTC
CDR3: CASRNRQGTNYGYTF

J: TRBJ1-2
V: TRBV6-5
size: NA
D: NA
DNA: TGTGCCAGCAGTTACAAGGTGACAGGTTTTTCCTATGGCTACACCTTC
CDR3: CASSYKVTGFSYGYTF

J: TRBJ2-3
V: TRBV2
size: NA
D: NA
DNA: TGTGCCAGCAGTGGGGAGTTCCCCACAGATACGCAGTATTTT
CDR3: CASSGEFPTDTQYF

J: TRBJ1-5
V: TRBV28
size: few
D: NA
DNA: TGTGCCAGCAGGTCCCCAGGGGATCAGCCCCAGCATTTT
CDR3: CASRSPGDQPQHF

J: TRBJ2-1
V: TRBV28
size: NA
D: TRBD2
DNA: TGTGCCAGCAGTTTACCGGGGGGAAGGAATGAGCAGTTCTTC
CDR3: CASSLPGGRNEQFF

J: TRBJ2-3
V: TRBV6-1
size: few
D: TRBD1
DNA: TGTGCCAGCAGTGATAGGACAGGGGCACTAGATACGCAGTATTTT
CDR3: CASSDRTGALDTQYF

J: TRBJ1-4
V: TRBV7-8
size: NA
D: TRBD1
DNA: TGTGCCAGCAGCCTCAGGGGGAGGATTGAAAAACTGTTTTTT
CDR3: CASSLRGRIEKLFF

J: TRBJ2-4
V: TRBV5-4
size: NA
D: NA
DNA: TGTGCCAGCAGCTTGGGGGCTGCTTCCTCGGCCAAAAACATTCAGTACTTC
CDR3: CASSLGAASSAKNIQYF

J: TRBJ2-1
V: TRBV6-5
size: NA
D: TRBD1
DNA: TGTGCCAGCAGTCACGGACAGGGAGGCAATAAGTTCTTC
CDR3: CASSHGQGGNKFF

J: TRBJ1-1
V: TRBV7-9
size: NA
D: NA
DNA: TGTGCCAGCAGCTTAGCGGGAGGGGAGGCTTTCTTT
CDR3: CASSLAGGEAFF

J: TRBJ1-3
V: TRBV28
size: few
D: NA
DNA: TGTGCCAGCAGTTTACCCCCCGGCTCTGGAAACACCATATATTTT
CDR3: CASSLPPGSGNTIYF

J: TRBJ2-1
V: TRBV7-9
size: few
D: NA
DNA: TGTGCCAGCATCTCCTTGCGGTTTGGTTTTCGCTCCTACAATGAGCAGTTCTTC
CDR3: CASISLRFGFRSYNEQFF

J: TRBJ2-3
V: TRBV5-1
size: NA
D: TRBD2
DNA: TGCGCCAGCAGCATCGGACTAGCGGGCACAGATACGCAGTATTTT
CDR3: CASSIGLAGTDTQYF

J: TRBJ2-2
V: TRBV20-1
size: NA
D: NA
DNA: TGCAGTGCTAGACAGTCCGGGGAGCTGTTTTTT
CDR3: CSARQSGELFF

J: TRBJ1-5
V: TRBV6-1
size: NA
D: NA
DNA: TGTGCCAGCAGTGAGCTGGCCCCCCGAAATCAGCCCCAGCATTTT
CDR3: CASSELAPRNQPQHF

J: TRBJ1-5
V: TRBV19
size: NA
D: NA
DNA: TGTGCCAGTAGATCTAACAATCAGCCCCAGCATTTT
CDR3: CASRSNNQPQHF

J: TRBJ2-6
V: TRBV4-1
size: few
D: NA
DNA: TGCGCCAGCAGCCCCACTCAGGGCCCCTCTGGGGCCAACGTCCTGACTTTC
CDR3: CASSPTQGPSGANVLTF

J: TRBJ2-1
V: TRBV28
size: NA
D: TRBD1
DNA: TGTGCCAGCAGGGGACAGGGTTACAATGAGCAGTTCTTC
CDR3: CASRGQGYNEQFF

J: TRBJ2-7
V: TRBV6-5
size: few
D: NA
DNA: TGTGCCAGCAGTTACGGAGTCTACTACGAGCAGTACTTC
CDR3: CASSYGVYYEQYF

J: TRBJ2-5
V: TRBV5-8
size: NA
D: NA
DNA: TGTGCCAGCAGCCCATGGACACCCTATTCCCCCCAGTACTTC
CDR3: CASSPWTPYSPQYF

J: TRBJ2-5
V: TRBV21-1
size: NA
D: NA
DNA: TGTGCCAGCAGCAACCCCCGTTCGACCCAGTACTTC
CDR3: CASSNPRSTQYF

J: TRBJ2-2
V: TRBV30
size: NA
D: NA
DNA: TGTGCCTGGGTGAGGTTCCCCGGGGAGCTGTTTTTT
CDR3: CAWVRFPGELFF

J: TRBJ1-3
V: TRBV6-5
size: NA
D: TRBD1
DNA: TGTGCCAGCAGATCCGGACAGGACCGAAACACCATATATTTT
CDR3: CASRSGQDRNTIYF

J: TRBJ2-5
V: TRBV10-3
size: NA
D: NA
DNA: TGTGCCATCAGTGAGTCGAATGGTCTCAGCAGGGAGACCCAGTACTTC
CDR3: CAISESNGLSRETQYF

J: TRBJ1-5
V: TRBV7-8
size: NA
D: NA
DNA: TGTGCCAGCAGCTTAGTATCGGGGGGCGATGGCAATCAGCCCCAGCATTTT
CDR3: CASSLVSGGDGNQPQHF

J: TRBJ2-3
V: TRBV27
size: NA
D: TRBD2
DNA: TGTGCCAGCAGTTTAAGGGCGGGAGATAGACTAGCAGATACGCAGTATTTT
CDR3: CASSLRAGDRLADTQYF

J: TRBJ2-3
V: TRBV6-1
size: NA
D: NA
DNA: TGTGCCAGCAGTCAAAGGGGCCCAGATACGCAGTATTTT
CDR3: CASSQRGPDTQYF

J: TRBJ1-2
V: TRBV10-3
size: NA
D: NA
DNA: TGTGCCATCAGTGAGTCGTCGCAGGCAATGGGCTACACCTTC
CDR3: CAISESSQAMGYTF

J: TRBJ2-1
V: TRBV9
size: NA
D: NA
DNA: TGTGCCAGCAGCCCACACGGGGTGGGTGAGCAGTTCTTC
CDR3: CASSPHGVGEQFF

J: TRBJ2-1
V: TRBV7-9
size: NA
D: TRBD2
DNA: TGTGCCAGCTCCTACCCCGGGCTAGCGGGCAACAATGAGCAGTTCTTC
CDR3: CASSYPGLAGNNEQFF

J: TRBJ2-1
V: TRBV9
size: NA
D: TRBD2
DNA: TGTGCCAGCAGCGGGGGATCGGGGGGCAATGAGCAGTTCTTC
CDR3: CASSGGSGGNEQFF

J: TRBJ2-7
V: TRBV4-2
size: NA
D: NA
DNA: TGTGCCAGCAGCCAAGAAGGGGGACGTGTCGAGCAGTACTTC
CDR3: CASSQEGGRVEQYF

J: TRBJ2-7
V: TRBV7-8
size: NA
D: TRBD1
DNA: TGTGCCAGCAGCTCGAACCGGGACAGGGGGCTCTGGGAGCAGTACTTC
CDR3: CASSSNRDRGLWEQYF

J: TRBJ1-5
V: TRBV28
size: NA
D: NA
DNA: TGTGCCAGCAGTCTCAGGGGTCGGGCCCAGCATTTT
CDR3: CASSLRGRAQHF

J: TRBJ1-2
V: TRBV6-5
size: NA
D: NA
DNA: TGTGCCAGCAGTTACGGCAGCTATGGCTACACCTTC
CDR3: CASSYGSYGYTF

J: TRBJ1-2
V: TRBV2
size: NA
D: TRBD1
DNA: TGTGCCAGCAGTGGGGACAGGGTATCCACCTTC
CDR3: CASSGDRVSTF

J: TRBJ2-7
V: TRBV28
size: once
D: NA
DNA: TGTGCCAGCAGCCGCGACTACACTTCCTACGAGCAGTACTTC
CDR3: CASSRDYTSYEQYF

J: TRBJ2-1
V: TRBV27
size: few
D: TRBD2
DNA: TGTGCCAGCAGTTTTAGCGGGAGTGTGGATGAGCAGTTCTTC
CDR3: CASSFSGSVDEQFF

J: TRBJ2-7
V: TRBV11-2
size: NA
D: TRBD1
DNA: TGTGCCAGCAGCTTGGGAGTGGACAGGGGGATGTACGAGCAGTACTTC
CDR3: CASSLGVDRGMYEQYF

J: TRBJ2-5
V: TRBV5-1
size: NA
D: TRBD1
DNA: TGCGCCAGCAGCAGACAGGGGACGGAGACCCAGTACTTC
CDR3: CASSRQGTETQYF

J: TRBJ2-5
V: TRBV19
size: NA
D: TRBD2
DNA: TGTGCCAGTAGTCCCAACGGACTAGCGGGGGGGGAGACCCAGTACTTC
CDR3: CASSPNGLAGGETQYF

J: TRBJ1-5
V: TRBV27
size: NA
D: NA
DNA: TGTGCCAGCGGGCAATACAATCAGCCCCAGCATTTT
CDR3: CASGQYNQPQHF

J: TRBJ2-5
V: TRBV6-1
size: NA
D: NA
DNA: TGTGCCAGCAGTAATTTCGGGGGACAAGAGACCCAGTACTTC
CDR3: CASSNFGGQETQYF

J: TRBJ1-1
V: TRBV28
size: NA
D: NA
DNA: TGTGCCAGCAGTCCACCGGACAGAAGGGGCACTGAAGCTTTCTTT
CDR3: CASSPPDRRGTEAFF

J: TRBJ2-2
V: TRBV27
size: NA
D: TRBD1
DNA: TGTGCCACTTTTCCGACAGGGCTTTTAACCGGGGAGCTGTTTTTT
CDR3: CATFPTGLLTGELFF

J: TRBJ1-2
V: TRBV20-1
size: NA
D: NA
DNA: TGCAGTGCTAACAGGGAAGATGGCTACACCTTC
CDR3: CSANREDGYTF

J: TRBJ2-7
V: TRBV7-8
size: NA
D: TRBD1
DNA: TGTGCCAGCGACAGGGGCAGCTTCTACGAGCAGTACTTC
CDR3: CASDRGSFYEQYF

J: TRBJ2-7
V: TRBV6-1
size: few
D: NA
DNA: TGTGCCAGCAGTCTCTACAGCTCCTACGAGCAGTACTTC
CDR3: CASSLYSSYEQYF

J: TRBJ1-2
V: TRBV5-4
size: NA
D: TRBD1
DNA: TGTGCCAGCAGCGTCGTTGCGGGACAGCCTAACTATGGCTACACCTTC
CDR3: CASSVVAGQPNYGYTF

J: TRBJ2-4
V: TRBV6-1
size: few
D: NA
DNA: TGTGCCAGCAGTGAAAAAGTGAGCGTAGCCAAAAACATTCAGTACTTC
CDR3: CASSEKVSVAKNIQYF

J: TRBJ2-1
V: TRBV5-1
size: NA
D: TRBD2
DNA: TGCGCCAGCAGCTCCGGGACTAGCGGGAGCTCCTACAATGAGCAGTTCTTC
CDR3: CASSSGTSGSSYNEQFF

J: TRBJ2-1
V: TRBV28
size: NA
D: TRBD1
DNA: TGTGCCAGCAGACATGGACAGGAAGGATACAATGAGCAGTTCTTC
CDR3: CASRHGQEGYNEQFF

J: TRBJ2-1
V: TRBV4-1
size: NA
D: TRBD2
DNA: TGCGCCAGCAGCCAAGATTCGGGACTAGCGGGAGGGGGTATGGTGAATGAGCAGTTCTTC
CDR3: CASSQDSGLAGGGMVNEQFF

J: TRBJ1-3
V: TRBV6-6
size: NA
D: NA
DNA: TGTGCCAGCAGTTACTCAGCAGGGACTGGAAACACCATATATTTT
CDR3: CASSYSAGTGNTIYF